Below, 22 T cell receptor beta chains from the same sample are listed, as sequenced in a study of T cells after yellow fever vaccination. TCRdb processed the 5' RACE reads anew with MiXCR; each CDR3 protein has one entry. The profile covers some 670,000 distinct CDR3 sequences, with more than 9% appearing a single time and more than 13% taken by the ten largest. The starting material was PBMCs, obtained on the day of the yellow fever booster vaccination. These receptors were taken from a man aged 30 to 45 who received the YFV17D yellow fever vaccine.

This clonotype came up many times. The V gene is TRBV6-5, the J gene TRBJ2-1; a weak D match, TRBD2 (6 bases). CDR1 is MNHEY, CDR2 SVGAGI, per germline. The CDR3 extends over 16 amino acids. The germline V and J ends were trimmed by 2 bases and 3 bases, with 14 bases remaining between them. The CDR3 sequence is CASSYGRLDYYNEQFF. As DNA, the CDR3 is TGTGCCAGCAGTTACGGGCGACTGGACTACTACAATGAGCAGTTCTTC.

This clonotype was detected many times. This chain links TRBV7-9 with TRBJ2-7; TRBD2 matches 9 bases. CDR3 length: 15 amino acids. The junction had 6 bases not matched to a gene; V was cut back by 4 bases and J by 2 bases. CDR1 SEHNR and CDR2 FQNEAQ come from the germline V gene (reference sequence). The CDR3 DNA reads TGTGCCAGCAGCTCCTGGGCTAGCGGGGCCTACGAGCAGTACTTC. Translation gives CASSSWASGAYEQYF.

This clonotype was detected a few times. The chain recombines TRBV12-3 or TRBV12-4 with TRBJ2-5; tentatively, D is TRBD2 (6 bases). This CDR3 region has 11 residues. V dropped 5 bases and J dropped 10 bases, with 11 bases sitting between them. In DNA, the CDR3 is TGTGCCAGCAGTCTTGGCGGGGACCAGTACTTC. Translating it yields CASSLGGDQYF.

V and J are TRBV12-3 or TRBV12-4 and TRBJ1-6; 10 bases match TRBD1. V trimming: 3 bases; J trimming: 0 bases; junction bases outside the gene matches: 8. CDR3 length: 19 amino acids. CDR3 protein: CASSFRDRGFSSYNSPLHF. Here the CDR3 DNA reads TGTGCCAGCAGTTTCCGGGACAGGGGCTTTAGCTCCTATAATTCACCCCTCCACTTT.

The rearrangement joins TRBV7-8 to TRBJ1-1; D possibly corresponds to TRBD1 (6 bases). The CDR3 covers 15 residues. Germline assignment: CDR1 SGHVS and CDR2 FQNEAQ. V lost 0 bases and J 5 bases, leaving 13 bases between the germline ends. This CDR3 is CASSLATGSRTEAFF. In nucleotides, the CDR3 is TGTGCCAGCAGCTTAGCGACAGGTTCGAGGACTGAAGCTTTCTTT.

This clonotype was observed a few times. This CDR3 is CASSPFRRLMNTEAFF. The CDR3 DNA follows: TGTGCCAGCAGCCCTTTCCGTCGACTCATGAACACTGAAGCTTTCTTT. J is TRBJ1-1 and V is TRBV12-3 or TRBV12-4; D unresolved. Deletions cut 6 bases from V and 0 bases from J, with 17 bases between. This CDR3 is built from 16 residues.

This clonotype was seen ten or more times. This chain uses TRBV5-1 with TRBJ2-7; the D gene is possibly TRBD2 (6 bases). The CDR3 is 16 residues long. V was cut by 0 bases and J by 6 bases, with 19 bases left in between. Germline loops: CDR1 SGHRS, CDR2 YFSETQ. The CDR3 DNA is TGCGCCAGCAGCTTGGTGTTAGGGACTCTAAAACCCGAGCAGTACTTC. This encodes CASSLVLGTLKPEQYF. Variable domain in full (rest from reference TRBV5-1 and TRBJ2-7): KAGVTQTPRYLIKTRGQQVTLSCSPISGHRSVSWYQQTPGQGLQFLFEYFSETQRNKGNFPGRFSGRQFSNSRSEMNVSTLELGDSALYLCASSLVLGTLKPEQYFGPGTRLTVT.

The V and J genes are TRBV11-2 and TRBJ2-1; weak D call: TRBD2 (5 bases). Trimming left V 4 bases short and J 0 bases short, with 25 bases between. The CDR3 totals 20 residues. CDR1 and CDR2 (germline): SGHAT, FQNNGV. CDR3 bases: TGTGCCAGCAGCTCAAAGGGTAATCGTGTGAGCGGACCCTCCTACAATGAGCAGTTCTTC. Translation: CASSSKGNRVSGPSYNEQFF.

The chain links TRBV5-1 to TRBJ1-1; 8 nucleotides align to TRBD1. V trimming: 4 bases; J trimming: 4 bases; junction bases outside the gene matches: 3. Germline V gene lookup returns CDR1 SGHRS and CDR2 YFSETQ. The CDR3 extends over 13 amino acids. This CDR3 reads CASSGGTGTEAFF. The CDR3 bases are TGCGCCAGCAGCGGCGGGACAGGCACTGAAGCTTTCTTT.

This clonotype was detected a few times. CDR3 protein: CSARDRTSGFYNEQFF. The CDR3 DNA follows: TGCAGTGCTAGAGATCGTACTAGCGGGTTCTACAATGAGCAGTTCTTC. The V gene is TRBV20-1, the J gene TRBJ2-1, with 9 bases aligning to TRBD2. V gave up 0 bases and J gave up 3 bases; unmatched junction bases: 6. The germline gives CDR1 DFQATT, CDR2 SNEGSKA (reference sequence). This CDR3 has 16 amino acids.

This chain connects TRBV6-1 to TRBJ2-3; D is perhaps TRBD2 (5 bases). Trimming took 10 bases from V and 1 from J, leaving 18 bases between them. The CDR3 covers 15 residues. Germline-derived CDR1 and CDR2 are MNHNS and SASEGT. For the CDR3, the DNA is TGTGCCACCAGAGCACCAACTAGGGGCACAGATACGCAGTATTTT. Its translation: CATRAPTRGTDTQYF.

The chain carries TRBV1 and TRBJ2-7; the D call of TRBD2 is as the table states it, not checked on the DNA. TRBV1 is assigned pseudogene status. The CDR3 totals 21 residues. CDR3 protein: CTSSQDPPRRSSGSVSYEQYF. CDR3 DNA sequence: TGCACCAGCAGCCAAGATCCCCCCCGGAGGAGTAGCGGGAGCGTGAGTTACGAGCAGTACTTC.

The rearrangement joins TRBV6-2 or TRBV6-3 to TRBJ2-7; the match to TRBD2 covers 9 bases. Germline V gives CDR1 MNHEY, CDR2 SVGEGT. With V trimmed by 0 bases and J by 9 bases, 3 bases remained unmatched. There are 13 residues in the CDR3. CDR3 in DNA: TGTGCCAGCAGTTACTCAGCGGGAGGAGGGCAGTACTTC. It is translated as CASSYSAGGGQYF.

This clonotype was picked up a small number of times. V and J are TRBV27 and TRBJ1-6, with D perhaps TRBD1 (5 bases). CDR3 length: 15 residues. V shed 7 bases and J shed 6 bases, with 16 bases lying between them. Germline lookup yields CDR1 MNHEY and CDR2 SMNVEV (reference sequence). CDR3 sequence reads: CASTTPRDPNSPLHF. For the CDR3, the DNA is TGTGCCAGCACCACCCCCCGGGACCCTAATTCACCCCTCCACTTT.

This clonotype turned up a few times. The J gene is TRBJ2-1, the V gene TRBV19; TRBD2 agrees at 10 bases. The germline V gene encodes CDR1 LNHDA and CDR2 SQIVND (reference sequence). With V trimmed by 2 bases and J by 8 bases, 6 bases remained unmatched. The CDR3 has 15 amino acids. In DNA, the CDR3 is TGTGCCAGTAGTATATCGCCTAGCGGGAGCGATGAGCAGTTCTTC. It yields the protein CASSISPSGSDEQFF.

In its sample, this clonotype was seen a few times. The gene calls are TRBV29-1 and TRBJ2-3; TRBD2 matches at 12 bases. V shed 4 bases, J shed 6 bases, and the junction held 8 bases outside the gene matches. CDR1 is SQVTM, CDR2 ANQGSEA, per germline. This CDR3 region has 15 residues. The CDR3 nucleotides read TGCAGCGTTGTGGGTAAAACTAGCGGGAGGGATACGCAGTATTTT. It encodes CSVVGKTSGRDTQYF.

The table lists this clonotype with many counts. The V and J genes are TRBV11-2 and TRBJ2-7; no clear D. The germline V gene encodes CDR1 SGHAT and CDR2 FQNNGV. This CDR3 contains 13 residues. V was shortened by 1 base and J by 6 bases, with 10 bases between the two germline ends. CDR3 loop: CASSLVVETEQYF. In DNA form, the CDR3 reads TGTGCCAGCAGCTTAGTCGTGGAGACCGAGCAGTACTTC.

This clonotype was observed at least ten times. The chain recombines TRBV5-1 with TRBJ2-1; TRBD1 agrees at 12 bases. Losses at the gene ends were 6 bases for V and 9 bases for J; bases not matched to a gene: 7. The length of the CDR3 is 14 residues. The germline V gene encodes CDR1 SGHRS and CDR2 YFSETQ. In DNA form, the CDR3 reads TGCGCCAGCAAATCGGGACAGGGGGCCGGTGAGCAGTTCTTC. Translated: CASKSGQGAGEQFF.

This clonotype was seen repeatedly, ten times or more. This chain connects TRBV5-6 to TRBJ2-1, with TRBD1 identical over 8 bases. The CDR3 has 15 residues. Germline CDR1 reads SGHDT; CDR2 reads YYEEEE. V trimming: 7 bases; J trimming: 8 bases; junction bases outside the gene matches: 14. The CDR3 DNA reads as TGTGCCAGCGGCGGGACAGGCTCTCTTATCGATGAGCAGTTCTTC. This gives the protein CASGGTGSLIDEQFF.

V gene TRBV12-3 or TRBV12-4 combines with J gene TRBJ1-2; D unclear. Trimming cost V 6 bases and J 3 bases, with 17 bases left between them. This CDR3 region has 15 residues. This chain's CDR3 is CASSPSGRLDYGYTF. DNA for the CDR3: TGTGCCAGCAGCCCCTCGGGCAGGCTGGACTATGGCTACACCTTC.

This clonotype has only a few counts. This chain joins TRBV5-1 and TRBJ2-5; the D gene could be TRBD1 or TRBD2 (5 bases each). Trimming pared 4 bases from V and 1 base from J, leaving 20 bases between. Germline CDR1 reads SGHRS; CDR2 reads YFSETQ. The length of the CDR3 is 17 residues. The CDR3 DNA sequence: TGCGCCAGCAGCCCGATTACCCGGGACCCCACCCAAGAGACCCAGTACTTC. It specifies CASSPITRDPTQETQYF.

V and J are TRBV18 and TRBJ1-1; 7 bases map to TRBD1. This CDR3 has 13 amino acids. Germline CDR1 reads KGHSH; CDR2 reads LQKENI. V lost 4 bases to trimming and J lost 3 bases; unmatched junction nucleotides: 2. CDR3 coding DNA: TGTGCCAGCTCACAAGGGACAGACACTGAAGCTTTCTTT. Residues: CASSQGTDTEAFF.